This is a list of T cell receptor beta chains from one sample in a study of neurological immune-mediated disorders. TCRdb used MiXCR to reprocess the 5' RACE reads, holding one entry per CDR3 protein. The table lists about 33,000 distinct CDR3 sequences, approximately 1.5% of them singletons. The material sequenced was PBMCs. The origin of the receptors is a woman aged 30 to 39 with multiple sclerosis. CDR3s include the opening cysteine and the closing phenylalanine or tryptophan. Fields, in order: D gene, clone size, V gene, J gene, CDR3 DNA, CDR3 protein. A D gene is named only where the DNA matches it firmly. Clone size is given as once, few, many or a size class.

>-|many|TRBV7-9|TRBJ2-1
TGTGCCAGCAGCCCTAAGGGGAGTGAGGGGGGCCGCAATGAGCAGTTCTTC
CASSPKGSEGGRNEQFF
>TRBD1|many|TRBV6-2/TRBV6-3|TRBJ1-1
TGTGCCAGCAAACCACACAGGGGTGGGAACACTGAAGCTTTCTTT
CASKPHRGGNTEAFF
>-|many|TRBV7-9|TRBJ2-1
TGTGCCAGCAGCTTATTAAGTTCAGGTGGCAATGAGCAGTTCTTC
CASSLLSSGGNEQFF
>-|many|TRBV6-5|TRBJ2-3
TGTGCCAGCACCCTAGTGGGCGGGGGCACAGATACGCAGTATTTT
CASTLVGGGTDTQYF
>TRBD2|many|TRBV20-1|TRBJ2-1
TGCAGTCCCAAGGGACTAGCGGAATACAATGAGCAGTTCTTC
CSPKGLAEYNEQFF
>-|many|TRBV18|TRBJ2-7
TGTGCCAGCTCCCGACAGCCCTACGAGCAGTACTTC
CASSRQPYEQYF
>-|many|TRBV4-2|TRBJ2-1
TGTGCCAGCAGCCAAACCCATGGGGATGAGCAGTTCTTC
CASSQTHGDEQFF
>-|many|TRBV16|TRBJ2-1
TGTGCCAGCACCCGCCGGGTGGGGGCGATTAACGATGAGCAGTTCTTC
CASTRRVGAINDEQFF
>-|many|TRBV6-5|TRBJ2-1
TGTGCCAGCACCACCCCCGGGGCCGGTTACAATGAGCAGTTCTTC
CASTTPGAGYNEQFF
>-|many|TRBV27|TRBJ1-2
TGTGCCAGCAGCCTACAACGAACGGATGGCTACACCTTC
CASSLQRTDGYTF
>-|many|TRBV20-1|TRBJ2-2
TGCAGTGCTAGAGATGGGAGGGGGCGAAACACCGGGGAGCTGTTTTTT
CSARDGRGRNTGELFF
>-|many|TRBV7-2|TRBJ2-1
TGTGCCAGCAGCTTAGCGTCTACTAGCAATGAGCAGTTCTTC
CASSLASTSNEQFF
>-|many|TRBV20-1|TRBJ2-3
TGCAGTGCTAGGAGGGGTGGCGGCACAGATACGCAGTATTTT
CSARRGGGTDTQYF
>-|many|TRBV19|TRBJ1-2
TGTGCCAGTAGCATACCTGGCAGAACTAACTATGGCTACACCTTC
CASSIPGRTNYGYTF
>TRBD1|many|TRBV7-2|TRBJ1-4
TGTGCCAGCAGCGGGACAGCCGCCCAAAATGAAAAACTGTTTTTT
CASSGTAAQNEKLFF
>TRBD1|many|TRBV6-2/TRBV6-3|TRBJ1-4
TGTGCCAGCAGTGACCAACAGGGGCGGGATGAAAAACTGTTTTTT
CASSDQQGRDEKLFF
>-|many|TRBV4-2|TRBJ2-1
TGTGCCAGCAGCCAAGGGGGGGCTTCTGAGCAGTTCTTC
CASSQGGASEQFF
>-|many|TRBV5-6|TRBJ1-1
TGTGCCAGCAGCTTGAGTCAAGGCGTAGGTGAAGCTTTCTTT
CASSLSQGVGEAFF
>-|many|TRBV7-3|TRBJ2-3
TGTGCCAGCAGCACAGGCCGGGGGCTGGCAGATACGCAGTATTTT
CASSTGRGLADTQYF
>TRBD2|many|TRBV5-1|TRBJ2-5
TGCGCCAGCAGCATCCTAGCGGGGGGCTACCAAGAGACCCAGTACTTC
CASSILAGGYQETQYF
>-|many|TRBV12-3/TRBV12-4|TRBJ1-2
TGTGCCAGCAGCCAGGATCAGATAGGAGGCTACACCTTC
CASSQDQIGGYTF
>TRBD1|many|TRBV29-1|TRBJ2-2
TGCAGCGTTACAAGGACAGGAGGGGAGCTGTTTTTT
CSVTRTGGELFF
>-|many|TRBV10-3|TRBJ2-3
TGTGCCATCAGTGAACCCCCCGGGCGCCTAGCCGGCACAGATACGCAGTATTTT
CAISEPPGRLAGTDTQYF
>TRBD1|many|TRBV11-3|TRBJ2-5
TGTGCCAGCAGCACCAGACAGGGGCGCCAAGAGACCCAGTACTTC
CASSTRQGRQETQYF
>-|many|TRBV5-1|TRBJ2-1
TGCGCCAGCAGCTTGGGAACTAGCCACAATGAGCAGTTCTTC
CASSLGTSHNEQFF
>-|many|TRBV24-1|TRBJ1-2
TGTGCCACCTCCCAGAGAGGGTTGAGTGGCTACACCTTC
CATSQRGLSGYTF
>-|many|TRBV14|TRBJ2-1
TGTGCCAGCAGCCAAGATGGGGTTAGCTCCTACAATGAGCAGTTCTTC
CASSQDGVSSYNEQFF
>-|many|TRBV20-1|TRBJ1-2
TGCAGTGCTAGCCCAACCGGGGCAGCCCGGTACACCTTC
CSASPTGAARYTF
>TRBD2|medium-sized|TRBV9|TRBJ2-5
TGTGCCAGCAGCTCCCGCCCGAGCGGGGGGGAGACCCAGTACTTC
CASSSRPSGGETQYF
>-|many|TRBV7-2|TRBJ1-2
TGTGCCAGCAGCTTAATTGGGTCTCGCTATGGCTACACCTTC
CASSLIGSRYGYTF
>-|many|TRBV20-1|TRBJ2-7
TGCAGTGCTAGAGGGCTTACGGGGTCCTACGAGCAGTACTTC
CSARGLTGSYEQYF
>-|many|TRBV7-2|TRBJ2-1
TGTGCCAGCAGCCAACACAGGGGGGGATTCAATGAGCAGTTCTTC
CASSQHRGGFNEQFF
>TRBD2|many|TRBV3-1|TRBJ2-1
TGTGCCAGCAGCCACGAATCAGCGGGGGGGTCGGGAAATGAGCAGTTCTTC
CASSHESAGGSGNEQFF
>-|many|TRBV9|TRBJ2-5
TGTGCCAGCACCAGGGACTTCCAAGAGACCCAGTACTTC
CASTRDFQETQYF
>-|many|TRBV14|TRBJ2-7
TGTGCCAGCAGCCAACTCCGGGAAGAGCAGTACTTC
CASSQLREEQYF
>-|medium-sized|TRBV5-1|TRBJ2-7
TGCGCCAGCAGCTTGCAAGGGAACTACGAGCAGTACTTC
CASSLQGNYEQYF
>-|many|TRBV7-9|TRBJ1-1
TGTGCCAGCACCTCGAAGGGTTTCTTT
CASTSKGFF
>TRBD1|many|TRBV7-2|TRBJ1-1
TGTGCCAGCAGCTTGGTTCAGGGGGCAGGGACTGAAGCTTTCTTT
CASSLVQGAGTEAFF
>-|many|TRBV7-2|TRBJ1-2
TGTGCCAGCAGCTCCCGAGGGGGGGCTGACTCTGGCTACACCTTC
CASSSRGGADSGYTF
>-|many|TRBV5-1|TRBJ2-3
TGCGCCAGCAGCTTCGGCAGGGGCACAGATACGCAGTATTTT
CASSFGRGTDTQYF
>TRBD2|many|TRBV7-9|TRBJ2-2
TGTGCCAGCAGCTCCAGACTAGCGGCGAACACCGGGGAGCTGTTTTTT
CASSSRLAANTGELFF
>-|many|TRBV7-9|TRBJ2-5
TGTGCCAGCAGCCCTACGGGACCCCGGGGGACCCAGTACTTC
CASSPTGPRGTQYF
>-|many|TRBV7-8|TRBJ1-1
TGTGCCAGCAGCTCGGGGGATATGGGCACTGAAGCTTTCTTT
CASSSGDMGTEAFF
>-|many|TRBV3-1|TRBJ1-1
TGTGCCAGCAGCCTCACGCGAGGGAGCACTGAAGCTTTCTTT
CASSLTRGSTEAFF
>-|many|TRBV12-3/TRBV12-4|TRBJ1-2
TGTGCCAGCAGTTTGGCAGGGAGCTATGGCTACACCTTC
CASSLAGSYGYTF
>-|many|TRBV27|TRBJ1-2
TGTGCCACCGCAGTAAATATCCGGTATGGCTACACCTTC
CATAVNIRYGYTF